The T cell receptor beta chain described here comes from a study of blood T cell repertoires in COVID-19. About the study: The United States, Italy and Spain were the sources of the acute and convalescent COVID-19 samples. PBMCs, B-cell-depleted T cells, or T cells provided the cDNA or gDNA that made up the material.

As processed by the authors: Estimation of nucleated cell counts was performed using reference gene primer amplification. Sequenced by immunoSEQ multiplex PCR; TCRdb stores in-frame clones only, minus some. The V and J calls and clone size are taken from that table; D and trimming were inferred from the DNA. This sample carries under 65,000 clones, more than 85% of them seen once, and the ten largest clones take 4.5% to 5.5%. The CDR3 runs to 16 residues. Germline CDR1 SGHRS, CDR2 YFSETQ. The ends lost 1 base at V and 2 bases at J; junction bases unmatched: 6. This chain joins TRBV5-1 and TRBJ1-1, with TRBD1 matching 9 bases. Sequenced: peripheral blood. The source of this sequence is a man older than 75 in a cohort sampled during active COVID-19. The DNA of the CDR3 is TGCGCCAGCAGCTTGCAGACAGGGGGGGTAAACACTGAAGCTTTCTTT. Amino acids: CASSLQTGGVNTEAFF.